The 10 T cell receptor beta chains given below trace back to one sample, sequenced in a study of blood T cell repertoires in COVID-19. Sequencing used immunoSEQ multiplex PCR; TCRdb keeps in-frame clones, though not all of them. Among tens of thousands of clones listed, around 86% were seen once. The sample consisted of peripheral blood. The origin of the receptors is a woman older than 75 with acute or convalescent COVID-19.

This sequence joins TRBV12-3 or TRBV12-4 and TRBJ1-3; D possibly corresponds to TRBD1 (6 bases). CDR3 length: 13 residues. V was shortened by 5 bases and J by 8 bases, with 13 bases between the two germline ends. In DNA, the CDR3 is TGTGCCAGCAGTGGACAGATTACGGACACCATATATTTT. Translated, it gives CASSGQITDTIYF.

The chain uses TRBV2 and TRBJ1-5; a weak D match, TRBD1 (5 bases). The CDR3 loop spans 15 amino acids. Germline CDR1 is SNHLY and CDR2 is FYNNEI. V shed 3 bases and J shed 6 bases, with 15 bases lying between them. CDR3 in DNA: TGTGCCAGCAGTGACGCGGGGGGGTCGGTTCAGCCCCAGCATTTT. Encoded protein: CASSDAGGSVQPQHF.

The chain carries TRBV5-4 and TRBJ1-1; the D gene is possibly TRBD1 (5 bases). The germline V and J ends were trimmed by 5 bases and 1 base, with 9 bases remaining between them. The CDR3 has 13 amino acids. Germline V gene lookup returns CDR1 SGHNT and CDR2 YYREEE (reference sequence). CDR3 nucleotides: TGTGCCAGCAGACAGGCTGAGAACACTGAAGCTTTCTTT. Translating gives CASRQAENTEAFF.

The gene calls are TRBV19 and TRBJ1-1; D remains unclear. The CDR3 has 15 residues. Trimming took 2 bases from V and 1 from J, leaving 11 bases between them. From germline, CDR1 is LNHDA and CDR2 SQIVND (reference sequence). This CDR3 is CASSISPTTNTEAFF. The CDR3 DNA reads as TGTGCCAGTAGTATATCTCCCACAACGAACACTGAAGCTTTCTTT.

The rearrangement uses TRBV10-3 and TRBJ1-1; weak D call: TRBD1 (5 bases). The germline V gene has CDR1 ENHRY and CDR2 SYGVKD. The CDR3 sequence is 15 residues long. Trimming removed 3 bases from V and 1 base from J, with 12 bases in between. CDR3 loop: CAISDGRGTNTEAFF. The CDR3, as DNA: TGTGCCATCAGTGACGGGCGGGGGACGAACACTGAAGCTTTCTTT.

The chain has TRBV29-1 and TRBJ1-2; the D gene is possibly TRBD1 (5 bases). The CDR3 loop spans 11 amino acids. V lost 6 bases and J lost 8, with 13 bases in between. Germline CDR1 and CDR2: SQVTM and ANQGSEA. Written as DNA, the CDR3 is TGCAGCGTAGATTACGACAGCGGCTACACCTTC. This codes for CSVDYDSGYTF.

This chain connects TRBV7-9 to TRBJ2-1, with 11 bases that match TRBD2. This CDR3 has 16 amino acids. V was pared by 4 bases and J by 2 bases, with 4 bases of the junction left unmatched. Germline V gives CDR1 SEHNR, CDR2 FQNEAQ (reference sequence). The CDR3 reads CASSSGLAVTYNEQFF. The CDR3 coding sequence is TGTGCCAGCAGCTCGGGACTAGCGGTTACCTACAATGAGCAGTTCTTC.

The chain joins TRBV5-1 to TRBJ1-1; no clear D gene. This CDR3 comprises 13 residues. The germline gives CDR1 SGHRS, CDR2 YFSETQ. Trimming pared 4 bases from V and 1 base from J, leaving 8 bases between. The CDR3 nucleotides are TGCGCCAGCAGCGAGGAACGGAACACTGAAGCTTTCTTT. Protein: CASSEERNTEAFF. The full variable domain, its missing parts supplied by reference TRBV5-1 and TRBJ1-1, is KAGVTQTPRYLIKTRGQQVTLSCSPISGHRSVSWYQQTPGQGLQFLFEYFSETQRNKGNFPGRFSGRQFSNSRSEMNVSTLELGDSALYLCASSEERNTEAFFGQGTRLTVV.

The chain links TRBV6-2 or TRBV6-3 to TRBJ1-2; weak D call: TRBD1 (5 bases). With 5 bases removed from V and 5 bases from J, the gap between germline ends came to 9 bases. Germline V gene sequence: CDR1 MNHEY, CDR2 SVGEGT. The CDR3 spans 12 residues. The CDR3 DNA reads TGTGCCAGCAGTCAGGGCGATTATGGCTACACCTTC. The encoded protein is CASSQGDYGYTF.

V gene TRBV5-8 combines with J gene TRBJ1-5; no definite D call. Germline loops: CDR1 SGHTS, CDR2 YDEGEE. The V end lost 4 bases, the J end lost 4 bases, and 9 bases lay between the germline ends. The CDR3 covers 13 residues. CDR3 in amino acids: CASSQALNQPQHF. The CDR3 nucleotides are TGTGCCAGCAGCCAGGCGTTGAATCAGCCCCAGCATTTT.